Shown below are 17 T cell receptor beta chains from a single sample sequenced in a study of T-cell reconstitution after alpha-beta-depleted transplantation in children. Preparation of the TCRbeta library used unique molecular identifiers. TCRdb used MiXCR to reprocess the PCR reads, holding one entry per CDR3 protein. The table has about 200,000 distinct CDR3 sequences, 6.3% seen once. The sample in question was PBMCs, obtained before TCRalphabeta/CD19-depleted stem cell transplant. The receptors here all came from a girl under three years old with combined immunodeficiency, due to receive a stem cell transplant.

This clonotype occurred many times. V gene TRBV28 combines with J gene TRBJ1-1; possibly TRBD1 for D (5 bases). V was pared by 5 bases and J by 5 bases, with 18 bases between. CDR1 and CDR2 (germline): MDHEN, SYDVKM. CDR3 length: 15 residues. This CDR3 is CASSLTRVVGTEAFF. Here the CDR3 DNA reads TGTGCCAGCAGTCTGACCAGGGTGGTAGGGACTGAAGCTTTCTTT.

This clonotype was counted many times. J is TRBJ2-1 and V is TRBV6-1, with D uncertain. The CDR3 contains 13 residues. Trimming pared 5 bases from V and 6 bases from J, leaving 11 bases between. The germline V gene encodes CDR1 MNHNS and CDR2 SASEGT. The DNA for the CDR3 is TGTGCCAGCAGTCGCCTAGTAGGCAATGAGCAGTTCTTC. This translates into CASSRLVGNEQFF.

This chain uses TRBV5-1 with TRBJ2-5, with 9 bases aligning to TRBD1. The CDR3 has 14 amino acids. Germline-derived CDR1 and CDR2 are SGHRS and YFSETQ. Trimming at V came to 4 bases and at J to 5 bases, leaving 6 bases not matched to a gene. CDR3: CASSGTGGMETQYF. CDR3 DNA sequence: TGCGCCAGCAGCGGAACAGGGGGCATGGAGACCCAGTACTTC.

This clonotype has a handful of counts. The chain recombines TRBV6-2 or TRBV6-3 with TRBJ2-1, with a weak D call TRBD2 (5 bases). The CDR3 runs to 15 residues. Trimming took 6 bases from V and 3 from J, leaving 15 bases between them. The germline gives CDR1 MNHEY, CDR2 SVGEGT. The CDR3 sequence: CASSPVYAGYNEQFF. Written as DNA, the CDR3 is TGTGCCAGCAGCCCCGTTTACGCGGGCTACAATGAGCAGTTCTTC.

This clonotype was recorded many times. The chain carries TRBV12-3 or TRBV12-4 and TRBJ2-1; 10 bases align to TRBD2. This CDR3 comprises 14 residues. V lost 4 bases to trimming and J lost 6 bases; unmatched junction nucleotides: 3. The CDR3 reads CASSSLAGPNEQFF. DNA of the CDR3: TGTGCCAGCAGTTCACTAGCGGGGCCCAATGAGCAGTTCTTC.

This clonotype was seen ten or more times. V gene TRBV18 combines with J gene TRBJ1-3, with D possibly matching TRBD1 (5 bases). Germline values: CDR1 KGHSH, CDR2 LQKENI. V was cut by 2 bases and J by 0 bases, with 17 bases left in between. The CDR3 runs to 18 residues. The CDR3 reads CASSPIGKGISSGNTIYF. The CDR3, as DNA: TGTGCCAGCTCACCAATAGGGAAGGGGATCAGCTCTGGAAACACCATATATTTT.

This clonotype was observed many times. The rearrangement links TRBV7-9 to TRBJ1-1, with D unresolved. CDR1 is SEHNR, CDR2 FQNEAQ, per germline (reference sequence). The CDR3 is made up of 13 amino acids. Trimming stripped 7 bases from V and 8 bases from J, with 17 bases between. The CDR3 loop reads CASTRARSFEAFF. DNA for the CDR3: TGTGCCAGCACCCGGGCCCGAAGTTTCGAAGCTTTCTTT.

The sample holds many counts of this clonotype. The chain carries TRBV28 and TRBJ2-5; 8 bases map to TRBD2. Trimming cost V 6 bases and J 4 bases; bases outside gene matches: 13. This CDR3 region has 16 residues. The germline CDR1 and CDR2 sequences are MDHEN and SYDVKM. The DNA of the CDR3 is TGTGCCAGCAGCTCAGACTATGGCGGGGGGAGAGAGACCCAGTACTTC. This codes for CASSSDYGGGRETQYF.

This chain uses TRBV7-9 with TRBJ2-1; 8 bases are shared with TRBD2. Looked up from germline, CDR1 is SEHNR and CDR2 is FQNEAQ (reference sequence). Trimming took 3 bases from V and 9 from J; bases not matched to a gene: 10. The CDR3 is 15 amino acids. The CDR3 loop reads CASSLNKRERAEQFF. The CDR3 DNA is TGTGCCAGCAGCTTGAACAAGCGGGAGAGGGCTGAGCAGTTCTTC. The variable domain in full, with the rest retrieved from reference TRBV7-9 and TRBJ2-1, is DTGVSQNPRHKITKRGQNVTFRCDPISEHNRLYWYRQTLGQGPEFLTYFQNEAQLEKSRLLSDRFSAERPKGSFSTLEIQRTEQGDSAMYLCASSLNKRERAEQFFGPGTRLTVL.

The table lists this clonotype with many counts. The V and J genes are TRBV4-3 and TRBJ1-1, with D unclear. CDR3 size: 13 residues. The germline V gene encodes CDR1 LGHNA and CDR2 YSLEER. Trimming stripped 4 bases from V and 1 base from J, with 7 bases between. CDR3 in DNA: TGCGCCAGCAGCCCCGGCGGGAACACTGAAGCTTTCTTT. Its protein product is CASSPGGNTEAFF.

This clonotype has at least ten counts. The CDR3 sequence is CASSPTWNNEQFF. The CDR3 DNA sequence: TGTGCCAGCAGCCCGACCTGGAACAATGAGCAGTTCTTC. V gene TRBV9 combines with J gene TRBJ2-1; D is uncertain. The ends were cut back, 4 bases at V and 5 bases at J, with 10 bases in the middle. CDR1 SGDLS and CDR2 YYNGEE come from the germline V gene. CDR3 length equals 13 residues.

This clonotype occurred many times. This rearrangement joins TRBV7-8 to TRBJ2-2; the match to TRBD2 covers 7 bases. CDR1 is SGHVS, CDR2 FQNEAQ, per germline. This CDR3 region has 19 residues. Trimming cost V 1 base and J 7 bases; bases outside gene matches: 18. For the CDR3, the DNA is TGTGCCAGCAGCTTAGGACTCATGCCTGCGGGGGAGGATGACGGGGAGCTGTTTTTT. Residues: CASSLGLMPAGEDDGELFF.

This clonotype was recorded many times. The chain has TRBV7-2 and TRBJ1-3; D perhaps matches TRBD1 (6 bases). This CDR3 spans 16 amino acids. The germline V and J ends were trimmed by 0 bases and 0 bases, with 9 bases remaining between them. Germline V gives CDR1 SGHTA, CDR2 FQGNSA. CDR3 amino acids: CASSLAGASSGNTIYF. CDR3 nucleotide sequence: TGTGCCAGCAGCTTAGCGGGGGCCTCCTCTGGAAACACCATATATTTT.

This clonotype showed up many times. The V call is TRBV20-1, the J call TRBJ2-1; 7 nucleotides line up with TRBD2. Trimming took 3 bases from V and 3 from J; bases not matched to a gene: 11. This CDR3 is built from 16 residues. CDR1 is DFQATT and CDR2 is SNEGSKA in the germline V gene (reference sequence). Here the CDR3 reads CSASPLSGRIYNEQFF. As DNA, the CDR3 is TGCAGTGCTAGTCCCCTCTCCGGGAGGATCTACAATGAGCAGTTCTTC.

This chain uses TRBV6-2 or TRBV6-3 with TRBJ2-1; 7 bases align to TRBD2. This CDR3 is built from 15 residues. The J segment lost 5 bases and the V segment lost 7 bases, leaving 11 bases of the junction unmatched. CDR1 and CDR2 (germline): MNHEY, SVGEGT. CDR3 sequence: CASNEPYGGNNEQFF. The CDR3 nucleotides are TGTGCCAGCAATGAACCCTACGGGGGGAACAATGAGCAGTTCTTC.

This clonotype was found many times. The chain joins TRBV15 to TRBJ1-1, with 7 bases aligning to TRBD1. The CDR3 sequence is 15 residues long. Germline CDR1 is LNHNV and CDR2 is YYDKDF (reference sequence). V gave up 0 bases and J gave up 5 bases; unmatched junction bases: 6. The CDR3 DNA is TGTGCCACCAGCAGAGATAGAGTCAGGGGGACTGAAGCTTTCTTT. Translating it yields CATSRDRVRGTEAFF.

The table lists this clonotype with many counts. The chain employs TRBV4-3 and TRBJ2-5; no firm D call. V was shortened by 0 bases and J by 8 bases, with 16 bases between the two germline ends. CDR3 size: 15 residues. Germline V gene sequence: CDR1 LGHNA, CDR2 YSLEER. In nucleotides, the CDR3 is TGCGCCAGCAGCCAAGATGGCCCGGAAGACCGTACCCAGTACTTC. Its translation is CASSQDGPEDRTQYF.